This paragraph covers one TCR beta chain sequence. TCR beta CDR3 sequences were amplified from RNA transcripts. HTBI primers were the set used in a first-round RT-PCR of the TCR CDR3. MiXCR, applied by TCRdb to the multiplex PCR reads, yields one record per CDR3 protein. The sample comprises under 750,000 distinct CDR3 sequences, around a sixth of which are singletons, and about a sixth rests with the top ten. Trimming pared 4 bases from V and 5 bases from J, leaving 15 bases between. Germline-derived CDR1 and CDR2 are SGHRS and YFSETQ. The CDR3 loop spans 14 amino acids. The sample is drawn from a study of T cells in Graves' hyperthyroidism and ophthalmopathy.

This TCR derives from a woman aged 45-65 years with Graves' hyperthyroidism that later progressed to Graves' ophthalmopathy. The V and J genes are TRBV5-1 and TRBJ2-5; weak D call: TRBD1 (6 bases). Sequenced sample: blood. The CDR3 spells CASSRGHSRETQYF. The DNA for the CDR3 is TGCGCCAGCAGCCGGGGACACTCGAGGGAGACCCAGTACTTC.